The entry that follows covers one T cell receptor beta chain sequence. Antigen specificity is unknown. TCRdb analysed the reads with MiXCR anew, one entry per CDR3 protein. Among 250,000 or so distinct CDR3 sequences listed, about 12% were seen once. These data originate in a study of T cell repertoires in cytomegalovirus infection. In the study overall: A matching HLA type, together with CMV infection, was signaled by public TCR beta signatures.

Trimming shortened V by 0 bases and J by 3 bases, and 18 bases separated the two germline ends. The CDR3 runs 16 residues. The V gene's germline CDR1 is GTSNPN and CDR2 SVGIG (reference sequence). Study results and caveats: Predominance within the ex vivo response was attributable to HLA-C-restricted CMV-specific TCR beta clonotypes. Cumulative public TCR beta family frequency identified CMV carriers with the relevant HLA.

The clonotype was recovered from a human donor in good health (CMV status not recorded). Some clones in this sample may be carry-over from other donors' samples. V usage is TRBV30 and J usage is TRBJ2-7; D is possibly TRBD2 (5 bases). Sequencing was performed on PBMCs. CDR3 residues: CAWSVDPDFEGYEQYF. The CDR3 DNA reads TGTGCCTGGAGTGTAGACCCCGACTTTGAGGGCTACGAGCAGTACTTC.